Below, one T cell receptor (beta chain) is given with its context. Its specificity is not known. After constant-region reverse-primer amplification, full-length variable regions underwent semi-nested PCR with Nested Universal Primer A. One entry per CDR3 protein results from TCRdb running MiXCR on the 5' RACE reads. The table records some 9,000 distinct CDR3 sequences, under 50% of them present only once. The CDR3 length is 16 residues. CDR1 and CDR2 (germline): MGHRA, YSYEKL. J lost 0 bases, V lost 3 bases, and 6 bases had no gene match. Study observations and caveats: Tumor Tregs overlapped most with tumor, then blood, naive CD4+ cells. In terms of TCR gene usage, tumor memory CD4+ T cells clustered together with blood and lymph node memory CD4+ cells, as well as with lymph node naive CD4+ cells. Larger-cohort validation covered only one TCR beta V-J rearrangement.

Tregs were sorted as CD4+CD25+CD127-/low cells. The receptor comes from a female donor with breast cancer. The J gene is TRBJ2-7, the V gene TRBV4-1, with 9 positions matching TRBD1. What was sequenced was Tregs sorted from a lymph node. The chain's CDR3 is CASSHPGQGLSYEQYF. The CDR3 bases are TGCGCCAGCAGCCACCCGGGACAGGGCCTCTCCTACGAGCAGTACTTC.